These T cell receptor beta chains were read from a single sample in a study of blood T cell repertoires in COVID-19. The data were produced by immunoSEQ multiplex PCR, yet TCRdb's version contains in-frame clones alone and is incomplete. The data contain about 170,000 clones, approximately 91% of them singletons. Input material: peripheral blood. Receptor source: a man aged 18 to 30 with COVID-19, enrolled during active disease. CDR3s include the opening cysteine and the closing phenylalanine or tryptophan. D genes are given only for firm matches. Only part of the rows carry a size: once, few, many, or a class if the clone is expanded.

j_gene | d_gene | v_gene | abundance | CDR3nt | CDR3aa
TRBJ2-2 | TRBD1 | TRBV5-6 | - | TGTGCCAGCAGCGAGACAGGGGGATTTTACACCGGGGAGCTGTTTTTT | CASSETGGFYTGELFF
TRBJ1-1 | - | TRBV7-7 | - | TGTGCTAGCAGCGACCGGCCGGGGACTGAAGCTTTCTTT | CASSDRPGTEAFF
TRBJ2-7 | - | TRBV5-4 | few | TGTGCCAGCAGCTTGGGGACACCACCCTACGAGCAGTACTTC | CASSLGTPPYEQYF
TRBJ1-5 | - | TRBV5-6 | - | TGTGCCAGCAGCTTGGCTGGGAACAGGAATCAGCCCCAGCATTTT | CASSLAGNRNQPQHF
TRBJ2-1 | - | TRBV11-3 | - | TGTGCCAGCAGCTTAGGCGTCCTTTCCTACAATGAGCAGTTCTTC | CASSLGVLSYNEQFF
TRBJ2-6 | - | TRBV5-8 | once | TGTGCCAGCAGCTTCGCGGGACGCATGGCCAACGTCCTGACTTTC | CASSFAGRMANVLTF
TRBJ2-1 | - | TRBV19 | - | TGTGCCAGTAGCTCCGGACAGAACAATGAGCAGTTCTTC | CASSSGQNNEQFF
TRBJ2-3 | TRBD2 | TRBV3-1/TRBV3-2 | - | TGTGCCAGCAGCCAAGAAGGGGGACTAGCTGATACGCAGTATTTT | CASSQEGGLADTQYF
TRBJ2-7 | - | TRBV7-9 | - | TGTGCCAGCAGCTTAGGGCGGTGGGGCAACGAGCAGTACTTC | CASSLGRWGNEQYF
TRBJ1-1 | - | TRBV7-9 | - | TGTGCCAGCAGCTCGATACAGGATTGGGCTTTCTTT | CASSSIQDWAFF
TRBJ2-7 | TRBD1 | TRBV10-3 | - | TGTGCCATCAGTGTGGGGCCGGGACAGCTCTACGAGCAGTACTTC | CAISVGPGQLYEQYF
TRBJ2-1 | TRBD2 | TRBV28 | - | TGTGCCAGCAGTTTCGGACTAGCGGGAGATGAGCAGTTCTTC | CASSFGLAGDEQFF
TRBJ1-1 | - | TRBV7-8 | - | TGTGCCAGCAGACAGGGTTGGGAAGCTTTCTTT | CASRQGWEAFF
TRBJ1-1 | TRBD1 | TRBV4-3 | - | TGCGCCAGCAGCCGAGCCGGGACAGGGGGCATAGCTTTCTTT | CASSRAGTGGIAFF
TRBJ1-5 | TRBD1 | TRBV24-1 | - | TGTGCCACCAGCACAGGGGTTCAGCCCCAGCATTTT | CATSTGVQPQHF
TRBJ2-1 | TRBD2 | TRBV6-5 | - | TGTGCCAGCAGTTACGGACTAGCGGGAGTTTATGATGAGCAGTTCTTC | CASSYGLAGVYDEQFF
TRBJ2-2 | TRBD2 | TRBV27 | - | TGTGCCAGTAGTCCCAGGATAGCGGGGAACACCGGGGAGCTGTTTTTT | CASSPRIAGNTGELFF
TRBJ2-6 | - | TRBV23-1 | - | TGCGCCAGCAGTCAATCCACCGGGAGTTCGATATTTTCTGGGGCCAACGTCCTGACTTTC | CASSQSTGSSIFSGANVLTF
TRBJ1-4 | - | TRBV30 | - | TGTGCCTGGAGTTCGGGAGAAAAACTGCTTTTT | CAWSSGEKLLF
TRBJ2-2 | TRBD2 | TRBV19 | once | TGTGCCAGTAGTATCTTACATACTAGCGGGATACCAACCGGGGAGCTGTTTTTT | CASSILHTSGIPTGELFF
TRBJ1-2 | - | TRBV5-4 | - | TGTGCCAGCAGCCTGAACACACCTAACTATGGCTACACCTTC | CASSLNTPNYGYTF
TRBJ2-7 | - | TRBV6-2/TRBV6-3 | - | TGTGCCAGCAGTTACGACAGGTACCTGGTCCACGAGCAGTACTTC | CASSYDRYLVHEQYF
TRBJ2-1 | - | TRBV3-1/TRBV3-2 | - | TGTGCCAGCAGCCAAGGAGTGGGGGCGGGACTAACCTACAATGAGCAGTTCTTC | CASSQGVGAGLTYNEQFF
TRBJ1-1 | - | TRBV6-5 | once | TGTGCCAGCAGTTACTCTTGGACAGCTATGAACACTGAAGCTTTCTTT | CASSYSWTAMNTEAFF
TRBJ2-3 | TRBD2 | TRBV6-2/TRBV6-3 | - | TGTGCCAGCAGTCGGGTAGCGGGAGATAAAACAGATACGCAGTATTTT | CASSRVAGDKTDTQYF
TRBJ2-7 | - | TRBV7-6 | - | TGTGCCAGCAGCCCAGCGGTCGGACGGAACTACGAGCAGTACTTC | CASSPAVGRNYEQYF
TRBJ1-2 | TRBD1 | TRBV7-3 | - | TGTGCCAGCAGTACCCAGGGGGTCAGCGGCTACACCTTC | CASSTQGVSGYTF
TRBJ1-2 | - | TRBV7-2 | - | TGTGCCAGCAGCATTCCAGGGCCCTATGGCTACACCTTC | CASSIPGPYGYTF
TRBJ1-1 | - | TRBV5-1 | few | TGCGCCAGCAGCCCGGGACACGGGGCAGGGAACACTGAAGCTTTCTTT | CASSPGHGAGNTEAFF
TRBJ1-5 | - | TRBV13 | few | TGTGCCAGCAGCTTCGGAGTCCCCGGGCCCCAGCATTTT | CASSFGVPGPQHF
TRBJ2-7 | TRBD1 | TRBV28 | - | TGTGCCAGCAGGTCCGAAGGGACAGCATTCTACGAGCAGTACTTC | CASRSEGTAFYEQYF
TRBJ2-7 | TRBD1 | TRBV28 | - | TGTGCCTCACAGGGGATTTTGGAGCAGTACTTC | CASQGILEQYF
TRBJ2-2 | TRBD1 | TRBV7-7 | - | TGTGCCACCTTTGGAGACAGGGGGGGCACCGGGGAGCTGTTTTTT | CATFGDRGGTGELFF
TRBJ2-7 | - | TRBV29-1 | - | TGCAGCGTTGGACAGGTCGGCAACGAGCAGTACTTC | CSVGQVGNEQYF
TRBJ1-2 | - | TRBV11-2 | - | TGTGCCAGCAGTTCCTGGGCAGGCTACACCTTC | CASSSWAGYTF
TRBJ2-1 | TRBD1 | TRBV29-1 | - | TGCAGCGTTCTATCCGGGACAGGGGATTTCTACAATGAGCAGTTCTTC | CSVLSGTGDFYNEQFF
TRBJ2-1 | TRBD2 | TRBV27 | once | TGTGCCAGCAGTCCCGGGGGGAGGTCACAGTTCTTC | CASSPGGRSQFF
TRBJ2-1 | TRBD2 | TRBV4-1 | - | TGCGCCAGCAGCCAAGGTCCTAGCGGGAGGGTAAAGGACAATGAGCAGTTCTTC | CASSQGPSGRVKDNEQFF
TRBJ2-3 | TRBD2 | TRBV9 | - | TGTGCCAGCAGCGCAGGACTAGCGGGGGCCACAGATACGCAGTATTTT | CASSAGLAGATDTQYF
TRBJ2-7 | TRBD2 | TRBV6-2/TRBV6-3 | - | TGTGCCAGCAGTCCGAAATGGGGAGGGGAGCAGTACTTC | CASSPKWGGEQYF
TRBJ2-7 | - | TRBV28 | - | TGTGCCAGCAGTTTATCTCTGGAGCAGTACTTC | CASSLSLEQYF
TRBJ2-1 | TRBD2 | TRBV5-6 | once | TGTGCCAGCAGCTTCGGACTAGCGGGAGTTAGGGAGCAGTTCTTC | CASSFGLAGVREQFF
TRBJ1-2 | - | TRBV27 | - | TGTGCCAGCAGTGTCCAAGGGGGGGGCTATGGCTACACCTTC | CASSVQGGGYGYTF
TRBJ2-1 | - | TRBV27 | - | TGTGCCAGCAGTTTAGCGTTCCTAAGCAATGAGCAGTTCTTC | CASSLAFLSNEQFF
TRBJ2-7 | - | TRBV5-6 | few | TGTGCCAGCAGCGTAGGACTGGTGAGCTCCTACGAGCAGTACTTC | CASSVGLVSSYEQYF